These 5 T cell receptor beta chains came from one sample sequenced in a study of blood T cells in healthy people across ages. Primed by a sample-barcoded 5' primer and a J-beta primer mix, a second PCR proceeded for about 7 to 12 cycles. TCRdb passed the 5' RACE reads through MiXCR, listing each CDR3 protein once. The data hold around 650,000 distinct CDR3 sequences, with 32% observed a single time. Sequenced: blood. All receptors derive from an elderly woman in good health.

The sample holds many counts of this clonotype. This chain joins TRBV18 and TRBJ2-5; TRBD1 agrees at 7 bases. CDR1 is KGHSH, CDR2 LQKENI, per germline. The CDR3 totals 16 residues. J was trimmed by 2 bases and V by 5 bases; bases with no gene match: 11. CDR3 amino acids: CASSSRMGQIQETQYF. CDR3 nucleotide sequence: TGTGCCAGCTCAAGCAGGATGGGACAGATACAAGAGACCCAGTACTTC.

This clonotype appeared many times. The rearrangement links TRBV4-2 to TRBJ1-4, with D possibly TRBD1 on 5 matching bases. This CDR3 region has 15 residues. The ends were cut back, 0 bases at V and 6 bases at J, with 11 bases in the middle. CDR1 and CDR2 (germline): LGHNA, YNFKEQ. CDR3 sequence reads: CASSQDGAGHEKLFF. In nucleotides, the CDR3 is TGTGCCAGCAGCCAAGATGGGGCGGGGCATGAAAAACTGTTTTTT.

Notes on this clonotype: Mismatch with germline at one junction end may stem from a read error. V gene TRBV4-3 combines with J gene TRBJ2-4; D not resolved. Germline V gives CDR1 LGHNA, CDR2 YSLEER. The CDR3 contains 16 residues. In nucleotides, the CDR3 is TGCGCCAGCAGCCAGGACCCAGCCGGAGCCAAAAGCATTCAGTACTTC. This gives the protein CASSQDPAGAKSIQYF.

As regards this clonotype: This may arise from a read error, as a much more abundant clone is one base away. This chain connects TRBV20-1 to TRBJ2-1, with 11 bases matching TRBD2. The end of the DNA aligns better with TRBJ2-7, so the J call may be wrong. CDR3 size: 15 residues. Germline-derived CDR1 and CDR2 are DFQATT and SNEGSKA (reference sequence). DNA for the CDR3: TGCAGTGCCGCCACTAGCGGGGGACCGAACAATGAGCAGTACTTC. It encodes CSAATSGGPNNEQYF.

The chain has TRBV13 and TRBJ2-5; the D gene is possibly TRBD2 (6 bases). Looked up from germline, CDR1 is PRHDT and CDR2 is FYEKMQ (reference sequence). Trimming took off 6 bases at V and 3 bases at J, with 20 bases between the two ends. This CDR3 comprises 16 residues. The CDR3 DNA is TGTGCCAGCAGACTTCGGGGGTCCAAAGATAAAGAGACCCAGTACTTC. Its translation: CASRLRGSKDKETQYF.